The 3 T cell receptor beta chains given below trace back to one sample, sequenced in a study of T cell repertoires in cytomegalovirus infection. TCRdb called the reads again in MiXCR, with one record for every CDR3 protein. The table shows fewer than 700,000 distinct CDR3 sequences, with approximately 24% occurring only once. Sequencing input: CD8+ T cells from PBMCs. Receptors were obtained from a human donor in good health (CMV status not recorded). Some clones in this sample may be carry-over from other donors' samples.

This clonotype appeared a few times. The rearrangement joins TRBV12-5 to TRBJ2-7; D is ambiguous. CDR3 length: 14 amino acids. Between the trimmed V and J ends, which lost 7 bases and 2 bases, there was a span of 15 bases. In germline, CDR1 is LGHNT, CDR2 FRNRAP. The CDR3 sequence is CASAFPGLPYEQYF. In nucleotides, the CDR3 is TGTGCTAGTGCCTTCCCAGGCCTACCCTACGAGCAGTACTTC.

This clonotype was observed at least ten times. This chain links TRBV6-2 or TRBV6-3 with TRBJ2-1, with 11 bases identical to TRBD2. V lost 0 bases and J lost 4; bases outside the gene matches: 5. Germline CDR1 and CDR2: MNHEY and SVGEGT. This CDR3 is built from 17 residues. The CDR3 spells CASSYSGTSGIYNEQFF. In DNA, the CDR3 is TGTGCCAGCAGTTACTCCGGGACTAGCGGCATTTACAATGAGCAGTTCTTC.

This clonotype was detected a few times. The gene calls are TRBV6-5 and TRBJ1-2, with 8 bases matching TRBD1. Trimming took 0 bases from V and 7 from J; bases not matched to a gene: 4. Looked up from germline, CDR1 is MNHEY and CDR2 is SVGAGI. The CDR3 sequence is 14 residues long. The CDR3 nucleotides read TGTGCCAGCAGTTACTCGACAGGGGTCGGTGGCTACACCTTC. It codes for CASSYSTGVGGYTF.